The 17 T cell receptor beta chains below come from one sample, sequenced in a study of Graves' ophthalmopathy and Graves' hyperthyroidism. Transcripts of RNA were the source for amplifying TCR beta CDR3 regions. HTBI-primed first-round RT-PCR preceded second-round multiplex PCR. TCRdb fed the multiplex PCR reads into MiXCR, producing one record per CDR3 protein. Here the sample spans about 1.2 million distinct CDR3 sequences, about two fifths being singletons. Sequenced sample: peripheral blood or thyroid tissue (not recorded which). These receptors all come from an adult man with Graves' hyperthyroidism.

The table lists this clonotype with many counts. This rearrangement joins TRBV2 to TRBJ2-5; D unclear. The CDR3 loop spans 15 amino acids. V gave up 6 bases and J gave up 0 bases, with 14 bases separating them. CDR1 and CDR2 (germline): SNHLY, FYNNEI. CDR3 coding DNA: TGTGCCAGCAGGACCGCTTACAGTTACCAAGAGACCCAGTACTTC. As protein: CASRTAYSYQETQYF.

This clonotype was seen repeatedly, ten times or more. The rearrangement uses TRBV2 and TRBJ2-5; D is unclear. The length of the CDR3 is 13 residues. V dropped 2 bases and J dropped 5 bases, with 9 bases sitting between them. Germline V gene data show CDR1 as SNHLY and CDR2 as FYNNEI. The CDR3 loop reads CASSESLLETQYF. The DNA for the CDR3 is TGTGCCAGCAGTGAAAGTCTCTTGGAGACCCAGTACTTC. Based on the CDR3 plus reference TRBV2 and TRBJ2-5, the full variable domain is EPEVTQTPSHQVTQMGQEVILRCVPISNHLYFYWYRQILGQKVEFLVSFYNNEISEKSEIFDDQFSVERPDGSNFTLKIRSTKLEDSAMYFCASSESLLETQYFGPGTRLLVL.

This clonotype was seen a handful of times. V is TRBV5-5 and J is TRBJ2-7; D ambiguous. The CDR3 is made up of 15 amino acids. Trimming left V 0 bases short and J 2 bases short, with 12 bases between. The germline V gene encodes CDR1 SGHKS and CDR2 YYEKEE (reference sequence). CDR3 coding DNA: TGTGCCAGCAGCTTGGTTCACACGGCAACCTACGAGCAGTACTTC. It specifies CASSLVHTATYEQYF.

At least ten counts were recorded for this clonotype. This chain uses TRBV5-4 with TRBJ2-5; D might be TRBD2 (6 bases). The CDR3 length is 15 residues. CDR1 and CDR2 (germline): SGHNT, YYREEE (reference sequence). The V and J ends lost 0 bases and 2 bases respectively, with 11 bases between them. The CDR3 reads CASSLVGGTQETQYF. Written as DNA, the CDR3 is TGTGCCAGCAGCTTGGTTGGCGGGACTCAAGAGACCCAGTACTTC. Full variable domain (remainder filled in from reference TRBV5-4 and TRBJ2-5): ETGVTQSPTHLIKTRGQQVTLRCSSQSGHNTVSWYQQALGQGPQFIFQYYREEENGRGNFPPRFSGLQFPNYSSELNVNALELDDSALYLCASSLVGGTQETQYFGPGTRLLVL.

The V and J genes are TRBV28 and TRBJ2-5; 7 nucleotides agree with TRBD2. Unmatched junction bases numbered 12, after V lost 2 bases and J lost 6 bases. This CDR3 is built from 16 residues. Germline CDR1 and CDR2: MDHEN and SYDVKM. The CDR3, as DNA: TGTGCCAGCAGTTTAGCGGGACTACGAGCTTTGAAGACCCAGTACTTC. This sequence encodes CASSLAGLRALKTQYF.

This clonotype showed up many times. The chain couples TRBV5-8 to TRBJ1-6, with 7 bases that match TRBD1. V shed 5 bases, J shed 10 bases, and the junction held 9 bases outside the gene matches. CDR3 length equals 14 residues. The V gene's germline CDR1 is SGHTS and CDR2 YDEGEE. The CDR3 DNA reads TGTGCCAGCAGGACCGGGACAGTTAGGTCACCCCTCCACTTT. It yields the protein CASRTGTVRSPLHF.

This clonotype has a handful of counts. This sequence joins TRBV5-5 and TRBJ1-2; D is uncertain. Germline V gene sequence: CDR1 SGHKS, CDR2 YYEKEE (reference sequence). The V end lost 2 bases, the J end lost 0 bases, and 8 bases lay between the germline ends. The CDR3 is 14 residues long. CDR3 protein: CASSFIGANYGYTF. The CDR3 bases are TGTGCCAGCAGCTTCATCGGAGCTAACTATGGCTACACCTTC.

This clonotype was picked up a small number of times. The chain links TRBV7-9 to TRBJ2-7; no reliable D call. V was cut by 3 bases and J by 4 bases, with 10 bases left in between. Germline CDR1 and CDR2: SEHNR and FQNEAQ (reference sequence). The CDR3 length is 13 residues. The CDR3 loop reads CASSFSVQYEQYF. The CDR3, as DNA: TGTGCCAGCAGCTTCAGCGTCCAATACGAGCAGTACTTC.

This chain uses TRBV12-3 or TRBV12-4 with TRBJ1-2; the D is unclear. The CDR3 is 13 residues long. V lost 6 bases, J lost 4 bases, and 12 bases lay in between. The CDR3 DNA is TGTGCCAGCAGAAAGACCCGGGGCTATGGCTACACCTTC. This sequence encodes CASRKTRGYGYTF.

This clonotype has a count of ten or more. V gene TRBV5-1 combines with J gene TRBJ1-4; D is undetermined. From germline, CDR1 is SGHRS and CDR2 YFSETQ. V was shortened by 4 bases and J by 8 bases, with 15 bases between the two germline ends. The CDR3 extends over 14 amino acids. CDR3 nucleotide sequence: TGCGCCAGCAGCGAGGACGCCCTCGGGGAAAAACTGTTTTTT. As protein: CASSEDALGEKLFF.

The CDR3 sequence: CASRAGVEGDTIYF. For the CDR3, the DNA is TGTGCCAGCAGAGCCGGAGTAGAGGGAGACACCATATATTTT. The rearrangement uses TRBV6-6 and TRBJ1-3; D not certain. The V gene's germline CDR1 is MNHNY and CDR2 SVGAGI (reference sequence). This CDR3 is 14 amino acids long. V shed 6 bases and J shed 8 bases, with 17 bases lying between them.

The V and J genes are TRBV18 and TRBJ1-1; D is ambiguous. Germline values: CDR1 KGHSH, CDR2 LQKENI. V was cut by 3 bases and J by 5 bases, with 10 bases left in between. The CDR3 is 13 amino acids. The CDR3 DNA reads as TGTGCCAGCTCACCCAGGAGTGGGACTGAAGCTTTCTTT. Residues: CASSPRSGTEAFF. Supplemented by reference TRBV18 and TRBJ1-1, the full variable domain reads NAGVMQNPRHLVRRRGQEARLRCSPMKGHSHVYWYRQLPEEGLKFMVYLQKENIIDESGMPKERFSAEFPKEGPSILRIQQVVRGDSAAYFCASSPRSGTEAFFGQGTRLTVV.

The V call is TRBV6-6, the J call TRBJ1-5, with D unclear. The CDR3 length is 14 residues. V was shortened by 6 bases and J by 2 bases, with 11 bases between the two germline ends. Germline values: CDR1 MNHNY, CDR2 SVGAGI (reference sequence). The DNA of the CDR3 is TGTGCCAGCAGCGCCGACCAGGGCAATCAGCCCCAGCATTTT. Protein product: CASSADQGNQPQHF.

The CDR3 spells CASSPRAGVSYEQYF. The CDR3 nucleotides are TGTGCCAGCAGCCCAAGAGCGGGAGTTAGCTACGAGCAGTACTTC. The chain has TRBV14 and TRBJ2-7; 8 bases line up with TRBD2. Germline lookup yields CDR1 SGHDN and CDR2 FVKESK. The ends lost 4 bases at V and 3 bases at J; junction bases unmatched: 8. The CDR3 contains 15 residues.

Worth noting for this clonotype: The germline gene is not matched at one end of the junction; a read error may be the cause. The rearrangement joins TRBV7-3 to TRBJ1-5; D unresolved. The CDR3 consists of 13 residues. CDR1 and CDR2 (germline): SGHTA, FQGTGA. CDR3 in DNA: TGTGCTAGCAGCTTGGGTTTTAAGCAGCCCCAGCATTTT. The encoded protein is CASSLGFKQPQHF.

This clonotype was detected many times. This sequence joins TRBV12-3 or TRBV12-4 and TRBJ1-1; no reliable D call. Trimming took off 9 bases at V and 1 base at J, with 15 bases between the two ends. This CDR3 comprises 14 residues. The CDR3 spells CASTSGRTNTEAFF. DNA of the CDR3: TGTGCCAGTACCTCCGGACGGACGAACACTGAAGCTTTCTTT.

This clonotype was counted many times. The V gene is TRBV9, the J gene TRBJ2-5; D might be TRBD2 (6 bases). CDR1 is SGDLS, CDR2 YYNGEE, per germline. This CDR3 has 16 amino acids. Trimming cost V 3 bases and J 0 bases, with 15 bases left between them. The CDR3 spells CASSATGTSYQETQYF. The CDR3 nucleotides read TGTGCCAGCAGCGCCACCGGGACTTCGTACCAAGAGACCCAGTACTTC.